The next 13 T cell receptor beta chains were all read from a single sample in a study. Sequenced by immunoSEQ multiplex PCR; TCRdb stores in-frame clones only, minus some. The repertoire has about 68,000 clones, just under 95% of them found once; the top ten carry around 4.5%. The sample consisted of PBMCs. Receptors were obtained from a man aged 40-55 years with rheumatoid arthritis.

In the case of this clone: One junction end disagrees with the germline gene, perhaps due to a read error. The rearrangement uses TRBV3-1 (or the pseudogene TRBV3-2) and TRBJ1-2; D might be TRBD1 (5 bases). This CDR3 has 11 amino acids. Germline V gene sequence: CDR1 LGHDT, CDR2 YNNKEL (reference sequence). CDR3 coding DNA: TGTGCCAGCAGTTTAGGGGAGGGTATCGCCTTC. Its translation is CASSLGEGIAF.

The chain uses TRBV2 and TRBJ2-3; TRBD2 might be the D (5 bases). V was pared by 1 base and J by 4 bases, with 12 bases between. Germline values: CDR1 SNHLY, CDR2 FYNNEI. The CDR3 is 15 amino acids. CDR3 sequence reads: CASSEETFGADTQYF. As DNA, the CDR3 is TGTGCCAGCAGTGAAGAGACATTCGGGGCAGATACGCAGTATTTT.

The CDR3, as DNA: TGTGCCAGCAACAACGGTGGGCTGAACATCAAATGGCCCCAGCATTTT. It encodes CASNNGGLNIKWPQHF. The V call is TRBV27, the J call TRBJ1-5; D gene ambiguous. The V end lost 7 bases, the J end lost 9 bases, and 25 bases lay between the germline ends. Germline CDR1 and CDR2: MNHEY and SMNVEV (reference sequence). CDR3 length: 16 amino acids.

The rearrangement joins TRBV6-5 to TRBJ1-5; 8 positions match TRBD1. This CDR3 has 12 residues. V shed 8 bases, J shed 7 bases, and the junction held 4 bases outside the gene matches. Germline-derived CDR1 and CDR2 are MNHEY and SVGAGI. The CDR3: CASSTGGQPQHF. In nucleotides, the CDR3 is TGTGCCAGCTCCACAGGGGGGCAGCCCCAGCATTTT.

The rearrangement links TRBV19 to TRBJ2-7; D is uncertain. This CDR3 is built from 17 residues. The V end lost 2 bases, the J end lost 3 bases, and 20 bases lay between the germline ends. In germline, CDR1 is LNHDA, CDR2 SQIVND (reference sequence). CDR3 amino acids: CASSIRPELEENYEQYF. The CDR3 region has the DNA TGTGCCAGTAGTATACGCCCCGAGTTAGAGGAGAACTACGAGCAGTACTTC.

The V and J genes are TRBV3-1 (or the pseudogene TRBV3-2) and TRBJ2-6, with D possibly being TRBD1 or TRBD2 (5 bases each). CDR3 length equals 15 residues. V dropped 2 bases and J dropped 3 bases, with 8 bases sitting between them. Germline values: CDR1 LGHDT, CDR2 YNNKEL (reference sequence). CDR3 nucleotide sequence: TGTGCCAGCAGCCAAACGGGGCTTGGGGCCAACGTCCTGACTTTC. Its translation is CASSQTGLGANVLTF.

This clone was counted once. The V call is TRBV3-1 (or the pseudogene TRBV3-2), the J call TRBJ1-4; TRBD1 might be the D (5 bases). Germline CDR1 is LGHDT and CDR2 is YNNKEL (reference sequence). The CDR3 loop spans 15 amino acids. V was shortened by 3 bases and J by 6 bases, with 14 bases between the two germline ends. The CDR3 DNA sequence: TGTGCCAGCAGCCACTTGGGACGGGGGGATGAAAAACTGTTTTTT. It encodes CASSHLGRGDEKLFF.

V and J are TRBV7-3 and TRBJ2-7, with D unclear. Trimming took off 5 bases at V and 2 bases at J, with 4 bases between the two ends. CDR1 and CDR2 from the germline V gene are SGHTA and FQGTGA. The CDR3 totals 11 residues. CDR3 coding DNA: TGTGCCAGCAGCCCGCCCTACGAGCAGTACTTC. It translates to CASSPPYEQYF.

This chain connects TRBV28 to TRBJ2-7, with a possible D match to TRBD2 (6 bases). Germline CDR1 is MDHEN and CDR2 is SYDVKM. Trimming took 5 bases from V and 2 from J, leaving 13 bases between them. The CDR3 contains 14 residues. The CDR3 loop reads CASSQRELPYEQYF. Here the CDR3 DNA reads TGTGCCAGCAGTCAACGGGAGTTACCCTACGAGCAGTACTTC.

The chain couples TRBV11-2 to TRBJ2-7; 7 nucleotides line up with TRBD2. Germline CDR1 and CDR2: SGHAT and FQNNGV. The CDR3 runs 13 residues. Trimming removed 5 bases from V and 2 bases from J; junction bases left unmatched: 3. The CDR3 spells CASSGGTTYEQYF. In DNA, the CDR3 is TGTGCCAGCAGCGGCGGGACTACCTACGAGCAGTACTTC.

This rearrangement joins TRBV14 to TRBJ2-7, with no clear D. Trimming took 1 base from V and 4 from J, leaving 17 bases between them. The CDR3 has 16 residues. The germline V gene encodes CDR1 SGHDN and CDR2 FVKESK. The CDR3 loop is CASSQVLQTGGYEQYF. CDR3 coding DNA: TGTGCCAGCAGCCAAGTCCTACAGACGGGCGGTTACGAGCAGTACTTC.

The chain links TRBV6-5 to TRBJ2-4; tentatively, D is TRBD2 (6 bases). CDR3 length: 15 amino acids. The V end lost 4 bases, the J end lost 1 base, and 11 bases lay between the germline ends. CDR1 and CDR2 (germline): MNHEY, SVGAGI. The CDR3 spells CASSLTRSAKNIQYF. The DNA of the CDR3 is TGTGCCAGCAGTTTGACTAGGTCGGCCAAAAACATTCAGTACTTC.

The chain employs TRBV9 and TRBJ2-7, with 9 bases matching TRBD1. The CDR3 is made up of 13 amino acids. Germline-derived CDR1 and CDR2 are SGDLS and YYNGEE. Losses at the gene ends were 7 bases for V and 5 bases for J; bases not matched to a gene: 7. In nucleotides, the CDR3 is TGTGCCAGCGGCAGGACAGGGGACCACGAGCAGTACTTC. Protein sequence: CASGRTGDHEQYF.